A single sample gave rise to the 9 T cell receptor beta chains below, sequenced in a study of molecular identifiers for immune sequencing clone quantification. TCRdb reanalysed the PCR reads using MiXCR and keeps one entry per CDR3 protein. Among 85,000 to 100,000 distinct CDR3 sequences, 20% to 25% were seen once, and the ten largest hold 0.94%. The sample taken for sequencing was naive CD8+ T cells from blood, with Jurkat cell RNA spiked in. Noted subset: FACS-sorted CD8+CD4-CCR7+CD45RA+ naive T cells. The source of these receptors is a human donor in good health. Some libraries in this study had Jurkat cell RNA spiked in.

This clonotype was seen a handful of times. The chain couples TRBV5-5 to TRBJ1-5, with no clear D. Trimming took off 0 bases at V and 8 bases at J, with 15 bases between the two ends. The CDR3 totals 15 residues. Germline V CDR1 and CDR2: SGHKS, YYEKEE (reference sequence). The CDR3 region is CASSLGRQDPEPQHF. The CDR3 DNA sequence: TGTGCCAGCAGCTTGGGGAGGCAGGACCCGGAGCCCCAGCATTTT.

Comment on this clonotype: Possible read error: a much larger clone is one base away. This chain links TRBV12-3 or TRBV12-4 with TRBJ1-4; D is unclear. The CDR3 sequence is 13 residues long. Trimming shortened V by 5 bases and J by 12 bases, and 16 bases separated the two germline ends. The CDR3 region is CASSLSGGGELFF. For the CDR3, the DNA is TGTGCCAGCAGTCTCTCCGGAGGAGGAGAACTGTTTTTT.

About this clonotype: This may be a read error, as it is one base from a much larger clone. CDR3 coding DNA: TGTGCCTGCAGGGGGACTAGGGGTGGAGAGCAGTACTTC. Translation gives CACRGTRGGEQYF. This chain connects TRBV6-2 or TRBV6-3 to TRBJ2-7; tentatively, D is TRBD2 (8 bases). CDR1 and CDR2 (germline): MNHEY, SVGEGT. The CDR3 consists of 13 residues.

Concerning this clonotype: This may arise from a read error, as a much more abundant clone is one base away. The CDR3 DNA reads as TGCAGCGTTGCTGATAAGGGACAACAGTACTTC. Translated, it gives CSVADKGQQYF. This chain links TRBV29-1 with TRBJ2-7, with a tentative D call TRBD1 (6 bases). Per germline, CDR1 SQVTM and CDR2 ANQGSEA. The CDR3 loop spans 11 amino acids. The ends were cut back, 4 bases at V and 10 bases at J, with 14 bases in the middle.

This clonotype was counted at least ten times. The CDR3 DNA sequence: TGTGCCAGCAGCGTAGCCTATGGCTTACCAGATACGCAGTATTTT. Translation gives CASSVAYGLPDTQYF. V and J are TRBV9 and TRBJ2-3; no definite D call. CDR1 is SGDLS, CDR2 YYNGEE, per germline. CDR3 size: 15 residues. Trimming shortened V by 0 bases and J by 4 bases, and 12 bases separated the two germline ends.

This clonotype came up many times. The CDR3 spells CASSPGTGRQYF. DNA for the CDR3: TGTGCCAGCAGCCCGGGGACAGGGAGGCAGTACTTC. This chain links TRBV5-6 with TRBJ2-7; 9 nucleotides match TRBD1. Germline V gene sequence: CDR1 SGHDT, CDR2 YYEEEE. The CDR3 totals 12 residues. V was clipped by 4 bases and J by 9 bases; unmatched bases: 5.

About this clonotype itself: A much larger clone differs from this one at a single base, so this may be a read error. The chain is built from TRBV5-6 and TRBJ2-5, with TRBD1 matching over 7 bases. This CDR3 has 13 amino acids. J lost 9 bases, V lost 4 bases, and 9 bases had no gene match. Germline values: CDR1 SGHDT, CDR2 YYEEEE. DNA of the CDR3: TGTGCCAGCAGCAGGGACAGATTCCAGCCCCAGTACTTC. Translation gives CASSRDRFQPQYF.

This clonotype was observed many times. The chain is built from TRBV30 and TRBJ2-1, with TRBD1 as a possible D gene (6 bases). Germline values: CDR1 GTSNPN, CDR2 SVGIG (reference sequence). V shed 3 bases and J shed 2 bases, with 17 bases lying between them. There are 16 residues in the CDR3. CDR3 nucleotide sequence: TGTGCCTGGAGGACCTCTCCCGGGACAACCTACAATGAGCAGTTCTTC. Translation gives CAWRTSPGTTYNEQFF.

This clonotype has a count of ten or more. The rearrangement joins TRBV5-1 to TRBJ1-5; D ambiguous. This CDR3 has 14 residues. Trimming pared 2 bases from V and 3 bases from J, leaving 9 bases between. In germline, CDR1 is SGHRS, CDR2 YFSETQ. The CDR3 region has the DNA TGCGCCAGCAGCTTTCTCGGTCCCAATCAGCCCCAGCATTTT. Its translation is CASSFLGPNQPQHF.